The 25 T cell receptor beta chains in this list originate from one sample, sequenced in a study of early T cells in non-severe SARS-CoV-2 infection. TCRdb re-called the 5' RACE reads through MiXCR, storing one row per CDR3 protein. The table records 90,000 to 120,000 distinct CDR3 sequences, around 10% of them present only once. The sample comprised whole blood. Receptor source: an adult who was a healthcare worker with PCR-confirmed SARS-CoV-2 infection or an uninfected control (not recorded which).

The CDR3 DNA follows: TGTGCCAGCGTTGAGGGGGGGCCGGCAGATACGCAGTATTTT. Protein: CASVEGGPADTQYF. The chain joins TRBV6-1 to TRBJ2-3, with TRBD2 as a possible D gene (7 bases). The CDR3 length is 14 residues. With 8 bases removed from V and 4 bases from J, the gap between germline ends came to 16 bases. Germline-derived CDR1 and CDR2 are MNHNS and SASEGT.

This chain links TRBV12-3 or TRBV12-4 with TRBJ2-7; D unclear. The germline V and J ends were trimmed by 8 bases and 1 base, with 15 bases remaining between them. The CDR3 sequence is 14 residues long. The CDR3 region is CASSLTAPSYEQYF. Written as DNA, the CDR3 is TGTGCCAGCTCCTTGACTGCTCCTTCCTACGAGCAGTACTTC.

This clonotype was counted a few times. V and J are TRBV19 and TRBJ2-2, with TRBD1 identical over 8 bases. V shed 7 bases and J 6 bases; nucleotides not matched to a gene: 10. Per germline, CDR1 LNHDA and CDR2 SQIVND (reference sequence). CDR3 length equals 15 residues. This CDR3 reads CASTVDRGSSGELFF. DNA of the CDR3: TGTGCCAGTACAGTCGACAGGGGTTCTTCCGGGGAGCTGTTTTTT.

This clonotype showed up many times. The chain links TRBV11-2 to TRBJ2-5, with no clear D. Germline values: CDR1 SGHAT, CDR2 FQNNGV. The CDR3 spans 14 residues. V dropped 2 bases and J dropped 5 bases, with 12 bases sitting between them. CDR3 nucleotide sequence: TGTGCCAGCAGCTTATTAGTAGGAGTGGAGACCCAGTACTTC. Its translation: CASSLLVGVETQYF.

The V call is TRBV10-3, the J call TRBJ2-7, with D maybe TRBD2 (6 bases). CDR1 and CDR2 (germline): ENHRY, SYGVKD. V lost 10 bases and J 1 base, leaving 14 bases between the germline ends. This CDR3 is 13 amino acids long. CDR3: CATGVGGSYEQYF. The CDR3 DNA is TGTGCCACGGGGGTCGGAGGATCCTACGAGCAGTACTTC.

This clonotype turned up a few times. The J gene is TRBJ2-3, the V gene TRBV7-6; 7 bases fit TRBD1. Looked up from germline, CDR1 is SGHVS and CDR2 is FNYEAQ. V shed 1 base, J shed 4 bases, and the junction held 8 bases outside the gene matches. CDR3 length: 16 amino acids. CDR3 nucleotide sequence: TGTGCCAGCAGCTTAGGACTGACAGGGTTAGCAGATACGCAGTATTTT. It yields the protein CASSLGLTGLADTQYF.

A few counts support this clonotype. The chain links TRBV7-8 to TRBJ2-2; the match to TRBD2 covers 7 bases. The J segment lost 3 bases and the V segment lost 8 bases, leaving 12 bases of the junction unmatched. The germline V gene encodes CDR1 SGHVS and CDR2 FQNEAQ. The CDR3 spans 16 residues. Here the CDR3 reads CASGSFRGEDTGELFF. CDR3 bases: TGTGCCAGCGGCTCCTTCCGGGGGGAGGACACCGGGGAGCTGTTTTTT.

This clonotype was observed many times. The J gene is TRBJ1-2, the V gene TRBV11-2; D gene uncertain. CDR3 size: 16 residues. V lost 4 bases to trimming and J lost 4 bases, with 19 bases between them. Germline V gene data show CDR1 as SGHAT and CDR2 as FQNNGV. The CDR3 DNA follows: TGTGCCAGCAGCTACCTGAAACGGTTTCCCCCCTATGGCTACACCTTC. It encodes CASSYLKRFPPYGYTF.

The chain joins TRBV10-3 to TRBJ2-3, with TRBD2 matching 7 bases. Germline loops: CDR1 ENHRY, CDR2 SYGVKD. J gave up 4 bases and V 10 bases, and 11 bases lay outside the gene matches. The CDR3 covers 14 residues. The DNA of the CDR3 is TGTGCCACCCGTGAGGGAGGGCGTTCAGATACGCAGTATTTT. Translated: CATREGGRSDTQYF.

This clonotype occurred a few times. The chain joins TRBV12-3 or TRBV12-4 to TRBJ2-1; tentatively, D is TRBD1 (6 bases). Trimming stripped 2 bases from V and 2 bases from J, with 10 bases between. The CDR3 covers 15 residues. The CDR3: CASSLIGGTYNEQFF. DNA for the CDR3: TGTGCCAGCAGTTTAATAGGGGGAACCTACAATGAGCAGTTCTTC.

This clonotype was picked up a small number of times. In nucleotides, the CDR3 is TGTGCCAGCAGCTTAGACTACTACGAGCAGTACTTC. Its protein is CASSLDYYEQYF. The V call is TRBV7-9, the J call TRBJ2-7; D is unresolved. The CDR3 covers 12 residues. Germline V lookup: CDR1 SEHNR, CDR2 FQNEAQ (reference sequence). V lost 1 base to trimming and J lost 3 bases, with 4 bases between them.

In its sample, this clonotype was seen many times. A read error may produce the germline difference seen at one junction end. This chain uses TRBV2 with TRBJ1-2, with a tentative D call TRBD1 (6 bases). CDR1 and CDR2 from the germline V gene are SNHLY and FYNNEI. This CDR3 has 10 residues. The CDR3 coding sequence is TGTGCCAGCGGGGACATGCCCTTGGAGTTC. It codes for CASGDMPLEF. The full variable domain, its missing parts supplied by reference TRBV2 and TRBJ1-2, is EPEVTQTPSHQVTQMGQEVILRCVPISNHLYFYWYRQILGQKVEFLVSFYNNEISEKSEIFDDQFSVERPDGSNFTLKIRSTKLEDSAMYFCASGDMPLEFGSGTRLTVV.

The CDR3 DNA reads as TGCAGCGTTGAAGATACGGGGGGCTACGAGCAGTACTTC. Translating it yields CSVEDTGGYEQYF. The chain employs TRBV29-1 and TRBJ2-7; 7 positions agree with TRBD2. Trimming removed 0 bases from V and 3 bases from J; junction bases left unmatched: 2. CDR1 is SQVTM and CDR2 is ANQGSEA in the germline V gene. The CDR3 runs 13 residues.

The chain employs TRBV28 and TRBJ1-2; D not resolved. This CDR3 region has 12 residues. The germline V and J ends were trimmed by 8 bases and 5 bases, with 12 bases remaining between them. CDR1 and CDR2 (germline): MDHEN, SYDVKM. The CDR3 spells CASLQEGYGYTF. The CDR3 DNA follows: TGTGCCAGCCTTCAGGAAGGGTATGGCTACACCTTC.

A note on this clonotype: A much larger clone differs from this one at a single base, so this may be a read error. This sequence joins TRBV7-6 and TRBJ2-1, with 9 bases identical to TRBD2. The CDR3 consists of 17 residues. CDR1 and CDR2 from the germline V gene are SGHVS and FNYEAQ. The V segment lost 5 bases and the J segment 4 bases; nucleotides outside the gene matches: 12. The chain's CDR3 is CASSLGIAGETYNEQFF. The CDR3 DNA reads as TGTGCCAGCAGCCTGGGGATAGCGGGAGAGACTTACAATGAGCAGTTCTTC. Full variable domain (remainder filled in from reference TRBV7-6 and TRBJ2-1): GAGVSQSPRYKVTKRGQDVALRCDPISGHVSLYWYRQALGQGPEFLTYFNYEAQQDKSGLPNDRFSAERPEGSISTLTIQRTEQRDSAMYRCASSLGIAGETYNEQFFGPGTRLTVL.

The V gene is TRBV7-2, the J gene TRBJ1-5; the D gene is possibly TRBD1 (6 bases). Trimming shortened V by 6 bases and J by 5 bases, and 11 bases separated the two germline ends. The CDR3 loop spans 13 amino acids. Germline CDR1 and CDR2: SGHTA and FQGNSA. The chain's CDR3 is CASSLGQYQPQHF. The CDR3 DNA sequence: TGTGCCAGCAGTTTGGGACAATATCAGCCCCAGCATTTT.

This clonotype was seen many times. The chain couples TRBV7-9 to TRBJ1-2; D gene unclear. The V gene's germline CDR1 is SEHNR and CDR2 FQNEAQ (reference sequence). The ends were cut back, 3 bases at V and 4 bases at J, with 12 bases in the middle. The CDR3 extends over 14 amino acids. CDR3 region: CASSFEITRYGYTF. In DNA, the CDR3 is TGTGCCAGCAGCTTCGAAATTACCCGCTATGGCTACACCTTC.

This clonotype was counted many times. CDR3 amino acids: CASSFRTGGTYEQYF. CDR3 sequence (DNA): TGCGCCAGCAGCTTTCGGACAGGGGGCACCTACGAGCAGTACTTC. The chain joins TRBV5-1 to TRBJ2-7; 11 positions match TRBD1. Trimming took 2 bases from V and 2 from J; bases not matched to a gene: 3. Germline values: CDR1 SGHRS, CDR2 YFSETQ. CDR3 length: 15 residues.

The gene calls are TRBV4-1 and TRBJ2-7; the D is unclear. CDR3 length: 14 residues. Germline V CDR1 and CDR2: MGHRA, YSYEKL. Trimming took off 1 base at V and 4 bases at J, with 11 bases between the two ends. CDR3 DNA sequence: TGCGCCAGCAGCCAAGGGCCTTTAGGGTACGAGCAGTACTTC. Translating gives CASSQGPLGYEQYF.

The V call is TRBV7-2, the J call TRBJ2-1; no definite D call. This CDR3 region has 15 residues. The germline gives CDR1 SGHTA, CDR2 FQGNSA. The V end lost 2 bases, the J end lost 1 base, and 9 bases lay between the germline ends. The CDR3 coding sequence is TGTGCCAGCAGCTTAACTGGCGCGTCCTACAATGAGCAGTTCTTC. Its translation: CASSLTGASYNEQFF. The whole variable domain, filled in from reference TRBV7-2 and TRBJ2-1, reads GAGVSQSPSNKVTEKGKDVELRCDPISGHTALYWYRQSLGQGLEFLIYFQGNSAPDKSGLPSDRFSAERTGGSVSTLTIQRTQQEDSAVYLCASSLTGASYNEQFFGPGTRLTVL.

This clonotype was seen many times. J is TRBJ1-3 and V is TRBV20-1; TRBD1 might be the D (6 bases). Trimming removed 4 bases from V and 2 bases from J, with 9 bases in between. The CDR3 runs 13 residues. Germline V gene lookup returns CDR1 DFQATT and CDR2 SNEGSKA (reference sequence). The CDR3 protein is CSAIGTTGNTIYF. Here the CDR3 DNA reads TGCAGTGCTATTGGGACAACTGGAAACACCATATATTTT.

This chain links TRBV27 with TRBJ2-7, with 7 positions matching TRBD2. Germline V CDR1 and CDR2: MNHEY, SMNVEV (reference sequence). The CDR3 is made up of 15 amino acids. Trimming cost V 0 bases and J 7 bases; bases outside gene matches: 9. CDR3: CASSLSAGDLPEQYF. The DNA of the CDR3 is TGTGCCAGCAGTTTATCGGCGGGAGATCTACCGGAGCAGTACTTC.

This clonotype was seen at least ten times. The junction does not match germline at one end; this may be a read error. The gene calls are TRBV4-1 and TRBJ1-1, with D possibly matching TRBD1 (5 bases). Germline CDR1 reads MGHRA; CDR2 reads YSYEKL. CDR3 length: 16 amino acids. CDR3 nucleotide sequence: TGCGCCAGCAGCCAGGGGGGATTGAGGATGAACACTGAAGTTTTCTTT. Translating it yields CASSQGGLRMNTEVFF.

The chain uses TRBV15 and TRBJ1-5; 8 bases map to TRBD1. The V segment lost 0 bases and the J segment 5 bases; nucleotides outside the gene matches: 3. The CDR3 consists of 15 residues. Germline assignment: CDR1 LNHNV and CDR2 YYDKDF (reference sequence). CDR3 sequence: CATSREQGADQPQHF. CDR3 in DNA: TGTGCCACCAGCAGAGAGCAGGGGGCGGATCAGCCCCAGCATTTT.

The chain uses TRBV2 and TRBJ1-2, with TRBD1 matching 8 bases. Germline CDR1 is SNHLY and CDR2 is FYNNEI. There are 15 residues in the CDR3. V lost 9 bases and J lost 3; bases outside the gene matches: 12. Written as DNA, the CDR3 is TGTGCCAGGCGCGGGACAGGTGGGGAGGACTATGGCTACACCTTC. Its translation is CARRGTGGEDYGYTF.